This paragraph covers one T cell receptor (beta chain) sequence. The CDR3 has 13 residues. Trimming took off 8 bases at V and 4 bases at J, with 14 bases between the two ends. The data originate from a study of T cell responses to AZD1222 COVID-19 vaccine. TCRdb keeps only in-frame clones here, not all; method: immunoSEQ multiplex PCR. The sample includes fewer than 150,000 clones, approximately 86% of them seen just once. This specimen was peripheral blood, taken on day 0 of AZD1222 vaccination. The V and J genes are TRBV12-3 or TRBV12-4 and TRBJ1-1; a weak D match, TRBD1 (6 bases). The clonotype comes from an adult in good health. CDR3 loop: CASVRDIATEAFF. The CDR3, as DNA: TGTGCCAGCGTGAGGGACATCGCCACTGAAGCTTTCTTT.